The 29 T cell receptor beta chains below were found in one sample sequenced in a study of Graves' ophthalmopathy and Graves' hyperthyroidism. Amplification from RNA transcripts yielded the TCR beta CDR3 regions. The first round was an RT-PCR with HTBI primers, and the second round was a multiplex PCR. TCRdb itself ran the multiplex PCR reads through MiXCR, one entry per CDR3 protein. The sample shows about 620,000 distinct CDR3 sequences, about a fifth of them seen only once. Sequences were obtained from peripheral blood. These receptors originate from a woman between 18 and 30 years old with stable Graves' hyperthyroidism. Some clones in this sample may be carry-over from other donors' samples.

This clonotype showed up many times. The CDR3 region has the DNA TGTGCCTGGAGTGTGGGGCCGGGGCTGAACACTGAAGCTTTCTTT. Its protein is CAWSVGPGLNTEAFF. This chain connects TRBV30 to TRBJ1-1; D is perhaps TRBD1 (5 bases). V was shortened by 0 bases and J by 0 bases, with 11 bases between the two germline ends. The CDR3 spans 15 residues. The V gene's germline CDR1 is GTSNPN and CDR2 SVGIG (reference sequence).

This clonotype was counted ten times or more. The CDR3 loop reads CSVEDGGSPSYGYTF. CDR3 nucleotide sequence: TGCAGCGTTGAAGATGGGGGAAGTCCCTCCTATGGCTACACCTTC. The chain recombines TRBV29-1 with TRBJ1-2; perhaps TRBD1 as D (5 bases). CDR3 length: 15 residues. Germline V gives CDR1 SQVTM, CDR2 ANQGSEA. V was trimmed by 0 bases and J by 4 bases, leaving 15 bases between them.

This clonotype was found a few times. The CDR3 DNA sequence: TGTGCCAGCAGTCCCGCGGTGACACACGGGAACACTGAAGCTTTCTTT. Protein sequence: CASSPAVTHGNTEAFF. The genes are TRBV6-1 and TRBJ1-1; D is ambiguous. Germline V CDR1 and CDR2: MNHNS, SASEGT. The V end lost 5 bases, the J end lost 1 base, and 17 bases lay between the germline ends. The CDR3 is 16 amino acids.

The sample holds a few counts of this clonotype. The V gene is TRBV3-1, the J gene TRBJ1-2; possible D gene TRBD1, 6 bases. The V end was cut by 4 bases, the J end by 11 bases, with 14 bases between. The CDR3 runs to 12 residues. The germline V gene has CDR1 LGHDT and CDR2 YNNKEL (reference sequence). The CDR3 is CASSRGQSAYTF. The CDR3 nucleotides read TGTGCCAGCAGCCGTGGACAGTCCGCGTACACCTTC.

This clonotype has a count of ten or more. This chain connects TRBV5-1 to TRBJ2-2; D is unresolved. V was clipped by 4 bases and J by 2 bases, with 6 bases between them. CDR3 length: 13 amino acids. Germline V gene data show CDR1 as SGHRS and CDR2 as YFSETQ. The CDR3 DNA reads TGCGCCAGCAGCAACCGCAACACCGGGGAGCTGTTTTTT. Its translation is CASSNRNTGELFF. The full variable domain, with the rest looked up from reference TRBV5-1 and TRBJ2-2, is KAGVTQTPRYLIKTRGQQVTLSCSPISGHRSVSWYQQTPGQGLQFLFEYFSETQRNKGNFPGRFSGRQFSNSRSEMNVSTLELGDSALYLCASSNRNTGELFFGEGSRLTVL.

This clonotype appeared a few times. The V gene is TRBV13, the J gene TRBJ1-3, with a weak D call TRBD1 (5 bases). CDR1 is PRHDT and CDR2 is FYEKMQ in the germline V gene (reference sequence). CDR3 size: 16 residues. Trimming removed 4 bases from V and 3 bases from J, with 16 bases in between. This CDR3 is CASSYGPGSGGNTIYF. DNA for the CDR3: TGTGCCAGCAGCTACGGACCAGGGTCTGGTGGAAACACCATATATTTT.

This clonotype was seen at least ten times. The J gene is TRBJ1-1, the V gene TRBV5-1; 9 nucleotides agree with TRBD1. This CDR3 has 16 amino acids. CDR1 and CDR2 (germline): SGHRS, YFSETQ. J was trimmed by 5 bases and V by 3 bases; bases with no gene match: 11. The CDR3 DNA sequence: TGCGCCAGCAGCTCGTGGACAGGGGCCGGGGGAACTGAAGCTTTCTTT. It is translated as CASSSWTGAGGTEAFF.

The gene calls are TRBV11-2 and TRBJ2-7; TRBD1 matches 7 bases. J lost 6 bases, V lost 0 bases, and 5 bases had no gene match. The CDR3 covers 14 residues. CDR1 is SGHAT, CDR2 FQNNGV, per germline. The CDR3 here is CASSLETGTIEQYF. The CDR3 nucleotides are TGTGCCAGCAGCTTAGAGACAGGGACAATCGAGCAGTACTTC.

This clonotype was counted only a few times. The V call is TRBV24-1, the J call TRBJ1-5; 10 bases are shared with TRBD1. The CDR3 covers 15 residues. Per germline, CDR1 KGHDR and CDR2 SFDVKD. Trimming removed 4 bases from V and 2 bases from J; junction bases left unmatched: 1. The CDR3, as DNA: TGTGCCACCAGTGAAGGGACAGGGGGCAATCAGCCCCAGCATTTT. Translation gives CATSEGTGGNQPQHF.

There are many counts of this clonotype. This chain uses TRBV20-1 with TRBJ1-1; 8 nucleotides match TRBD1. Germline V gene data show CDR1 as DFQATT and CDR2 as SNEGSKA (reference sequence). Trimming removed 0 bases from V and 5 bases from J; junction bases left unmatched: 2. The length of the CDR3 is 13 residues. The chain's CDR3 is CSARDRGLTEAFF. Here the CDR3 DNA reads TGCAGTGCTAGAGACAGGGGGCTAACTGAAGCTTTCTTT.

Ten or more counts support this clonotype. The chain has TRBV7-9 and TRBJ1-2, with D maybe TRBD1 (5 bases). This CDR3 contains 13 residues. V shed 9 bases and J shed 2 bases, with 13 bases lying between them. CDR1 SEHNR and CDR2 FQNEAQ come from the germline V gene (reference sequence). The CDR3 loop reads CASARQSNYGYTF. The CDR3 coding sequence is TGTGCCAGTGCCCGACAGTCGAACTATGGCTACACCTTC.

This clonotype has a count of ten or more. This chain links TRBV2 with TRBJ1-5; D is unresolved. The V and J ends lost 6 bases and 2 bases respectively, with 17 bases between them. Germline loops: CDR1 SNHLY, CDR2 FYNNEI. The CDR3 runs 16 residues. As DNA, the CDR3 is TGTGCCAGCAGCCTCCGTGGGTCAATAGGCAATCAGCCCCAGCATTTT. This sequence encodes CASSLRGSIGNQPQHF.

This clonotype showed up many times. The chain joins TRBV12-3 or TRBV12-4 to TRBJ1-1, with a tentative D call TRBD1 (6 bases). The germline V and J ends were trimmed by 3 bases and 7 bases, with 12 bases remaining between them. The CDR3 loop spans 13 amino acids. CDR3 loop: CASSLGQGSEAFF. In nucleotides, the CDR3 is TGTGCCAGCAGTTTGGGGCAGGGGAGTGAAGCTTTCTTT.

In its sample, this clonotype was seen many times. CDR3 bases: TGTGCCAGCAGTGAGATGGGGACAGACTACGAGCAGTACTTC. Translated: CASSEMGTDYEQYF. This chain connects TRBV6-1 to TRBJ2-7; the match to TRBD1 covers 7 bases. This CDR3 is built from 14 residues. Germline-derived CDR1 and CDR2 are MNHNS and SASEGT. The V gene end was trimmed by 3 bases and the J gene end by 3 bases; junction bases not matched to a gene: 5.

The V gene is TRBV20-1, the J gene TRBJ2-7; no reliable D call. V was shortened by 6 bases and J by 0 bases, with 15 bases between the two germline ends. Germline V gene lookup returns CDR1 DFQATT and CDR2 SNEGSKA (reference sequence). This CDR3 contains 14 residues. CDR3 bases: TGCAGTGCGGCTGCCCAATGGGGCTCCTACGAGCAGTACTTC. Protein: CSAAAQWGSYEQYF.

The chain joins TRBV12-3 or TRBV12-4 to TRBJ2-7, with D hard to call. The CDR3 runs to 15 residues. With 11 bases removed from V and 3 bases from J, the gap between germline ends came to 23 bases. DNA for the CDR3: TGTGCCCTCAACTCCCAGGAGCCCTTCTACTACGAGCAGTACTTC. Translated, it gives CALNSQEPFYYEQYF.

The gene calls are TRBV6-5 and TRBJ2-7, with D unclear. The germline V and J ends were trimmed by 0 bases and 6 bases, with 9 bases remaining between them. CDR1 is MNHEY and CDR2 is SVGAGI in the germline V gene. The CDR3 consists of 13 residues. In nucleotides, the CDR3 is TGTGCCAGCAGTTACTCTTGGATCTCCGAGCAGTACTTC. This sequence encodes CASSYSWISEQYF.

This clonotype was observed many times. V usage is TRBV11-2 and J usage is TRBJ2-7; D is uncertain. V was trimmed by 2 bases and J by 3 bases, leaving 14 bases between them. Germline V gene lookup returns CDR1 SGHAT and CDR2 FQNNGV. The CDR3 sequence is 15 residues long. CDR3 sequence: CASSLYPGRVYEQYF. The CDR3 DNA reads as TGTGCCAGCAGCTTATATCCCGGACGAGTCTACGAGCAGTACTTC.

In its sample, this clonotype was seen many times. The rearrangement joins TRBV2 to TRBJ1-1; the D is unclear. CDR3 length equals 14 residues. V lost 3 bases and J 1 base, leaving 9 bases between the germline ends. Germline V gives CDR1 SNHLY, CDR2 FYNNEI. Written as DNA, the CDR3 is TGTGCCAGCAGTGATATACAGAGGAACACTGAAGCTTTCTTT. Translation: CASSDIQRNTEAFF.

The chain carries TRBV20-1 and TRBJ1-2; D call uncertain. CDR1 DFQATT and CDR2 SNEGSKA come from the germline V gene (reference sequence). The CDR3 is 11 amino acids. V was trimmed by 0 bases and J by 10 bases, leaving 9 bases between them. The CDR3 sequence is CSARDPGLYTF. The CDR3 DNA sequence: TGCAGTGCTAGAGATCCCGGACTCTACACCTTC.

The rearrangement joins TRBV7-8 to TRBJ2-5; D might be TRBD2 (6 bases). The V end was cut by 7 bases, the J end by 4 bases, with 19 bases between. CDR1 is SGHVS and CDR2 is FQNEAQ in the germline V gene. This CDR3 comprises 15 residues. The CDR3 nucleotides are TGTGCCAGCACCCTAAGACCGGGGGAAGTAGAGACCCAGTACTTC. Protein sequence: CASTLRPGEVETQYF.

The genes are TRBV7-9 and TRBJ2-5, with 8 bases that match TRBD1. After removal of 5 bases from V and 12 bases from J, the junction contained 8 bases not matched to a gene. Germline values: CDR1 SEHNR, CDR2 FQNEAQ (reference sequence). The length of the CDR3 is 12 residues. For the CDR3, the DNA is TGTGCCAGCAGCGTCCCCCGGACAGGGAAGTACTTC. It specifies CASSVPRTGKYF.

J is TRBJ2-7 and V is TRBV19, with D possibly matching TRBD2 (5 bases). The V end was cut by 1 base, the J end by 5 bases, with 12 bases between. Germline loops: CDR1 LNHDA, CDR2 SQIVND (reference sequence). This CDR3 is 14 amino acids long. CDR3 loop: CASSIAASRNEQYF. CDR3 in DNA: TGTGCCAGTAGTATAGCGGCTAGCAGGAACGAGCAGTACTTC.

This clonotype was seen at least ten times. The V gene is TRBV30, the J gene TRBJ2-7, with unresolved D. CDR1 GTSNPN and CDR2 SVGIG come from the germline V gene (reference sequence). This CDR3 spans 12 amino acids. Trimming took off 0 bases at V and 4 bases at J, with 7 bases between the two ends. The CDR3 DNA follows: TGTGCCTGGAGTGTAAGGGATTACGAGCAGTACTTC. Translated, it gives CAWSVRDYEQYF.

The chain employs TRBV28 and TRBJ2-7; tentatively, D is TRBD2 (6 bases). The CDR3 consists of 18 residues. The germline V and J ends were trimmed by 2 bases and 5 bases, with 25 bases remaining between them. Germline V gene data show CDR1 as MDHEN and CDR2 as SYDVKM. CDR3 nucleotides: TGTGCCAGCAGTTTAGGACCCCTAGCGTCCACGCTGGCCGACGAGCAGTACTTC. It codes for CASSLGPLASTLADEQYF. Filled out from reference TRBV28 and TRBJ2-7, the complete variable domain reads DVKVTQSSRYLVKRTGEKVFLECVQDMDHENMFWYRQDPGLGLRLIYFSYDVKMKEKGDIPEGYSVSREKKERFSLILESASTNQTSMYLCASSLGPLASTLADEQYFGPGTRLTVT.

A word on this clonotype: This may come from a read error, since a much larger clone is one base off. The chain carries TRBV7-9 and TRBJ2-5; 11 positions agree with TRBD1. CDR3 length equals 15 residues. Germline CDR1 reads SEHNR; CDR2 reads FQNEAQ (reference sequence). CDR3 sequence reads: CASSPTRTGGETRYF. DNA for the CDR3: TGTGCCAGCAGCCCAACCCGGACAGGGGGCGAGACCCGGTACTTC.

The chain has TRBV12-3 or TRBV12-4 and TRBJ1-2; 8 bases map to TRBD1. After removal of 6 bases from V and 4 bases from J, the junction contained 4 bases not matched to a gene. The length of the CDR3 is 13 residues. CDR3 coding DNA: TGTGCCAGCAGAGGGGACAGGCCCTATGGCTACACCTTC. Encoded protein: CASRGDRPYGYTF.

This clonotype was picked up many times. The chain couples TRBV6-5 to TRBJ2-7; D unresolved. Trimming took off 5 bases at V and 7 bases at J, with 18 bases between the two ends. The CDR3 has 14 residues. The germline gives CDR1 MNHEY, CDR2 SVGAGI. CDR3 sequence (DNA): TGTGCCAGCAGTAACGGATACTTTCTGGGTGAGCAGTACTTC. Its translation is CASSNGYFLGEQYF.

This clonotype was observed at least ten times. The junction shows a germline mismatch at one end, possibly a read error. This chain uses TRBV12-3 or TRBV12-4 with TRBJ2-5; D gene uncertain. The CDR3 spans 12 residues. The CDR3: CASSSSDTPGNF. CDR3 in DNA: TGTGCCAGCAGTTCCAGCGACACCCCAGGAAACTTC.